This TCR beta chain was documented in a study of blood T cell repertoires in COVID-19. Under the authors' procedure: The authors estimated nucleated cell counts from reference gene primer amplification. Profiled with immunoSEQ multiplex PCR; TCRdb holds only in-frame clones, not every one. D and trimming were read from the DNA, whereas the V and J calls and clone size are those reported in that table. The data contain around 60,000 clones, roughly 72% of them seen just once; the ten biggest clones take up around 4.8%. During active infection, Seattle patients enrolled and were then monitored through disease. The sequencing sample was made of peripheral blood. The clonotype was recovered from a woman aged 70 to 79 with COVID-19, enrolled during active disease.

The CDR3 protein is CASSDSWGQRAEAFF. The CDR3, as DNA: TGTGCCAGCAGTGATTCTTGGGGGCAGCGAGCTGAAGCTTTCTTT. The chain joins TRBV6-4 to TRBJ1-1; D might be TRBD1 (6 bases). CDR1 and CDR2 (germline): MRHNA, SNTAGT. The length of the CDR3 is 15 residues. Trimming took 3 bases from V and 6 from J, leaving 17 bases between them.